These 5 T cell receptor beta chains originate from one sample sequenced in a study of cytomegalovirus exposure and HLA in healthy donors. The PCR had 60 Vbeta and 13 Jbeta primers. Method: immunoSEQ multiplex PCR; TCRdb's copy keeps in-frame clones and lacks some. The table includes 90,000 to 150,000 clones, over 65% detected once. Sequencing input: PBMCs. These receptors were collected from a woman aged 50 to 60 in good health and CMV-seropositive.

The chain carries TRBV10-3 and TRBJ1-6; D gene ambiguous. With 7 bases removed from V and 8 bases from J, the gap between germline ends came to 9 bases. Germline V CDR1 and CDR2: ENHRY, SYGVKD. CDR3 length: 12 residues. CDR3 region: CAIKGADSPLHF. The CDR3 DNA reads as TGTGCCATCAAGGGAGCGGATTCACCCCTCCACTTT.

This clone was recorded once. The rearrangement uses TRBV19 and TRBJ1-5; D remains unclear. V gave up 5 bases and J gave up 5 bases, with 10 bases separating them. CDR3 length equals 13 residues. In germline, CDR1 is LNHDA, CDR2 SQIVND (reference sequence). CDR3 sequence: CASSGEIYQPQHF. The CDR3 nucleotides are TGTGCCAGTAGTGGGGAGATTTATCAGCCCCAGCATTTT.

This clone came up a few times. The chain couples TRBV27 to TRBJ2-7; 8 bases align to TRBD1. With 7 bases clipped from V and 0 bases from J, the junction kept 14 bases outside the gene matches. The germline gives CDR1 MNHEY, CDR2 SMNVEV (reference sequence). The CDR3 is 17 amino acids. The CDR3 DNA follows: TGTGCCAGCAAAAATAGGGCAGGGGGCTCGAGCTCCTACGAGCAGTACTTC. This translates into CASKNRAGGSSSYEQYF.

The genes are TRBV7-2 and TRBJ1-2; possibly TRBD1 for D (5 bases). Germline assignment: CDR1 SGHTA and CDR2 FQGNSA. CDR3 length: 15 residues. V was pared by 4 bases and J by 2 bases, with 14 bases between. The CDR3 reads CASSSPGGLNYGYTF. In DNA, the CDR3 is TGTGCCAGCAGCTCCCCCGGGGGGTTGAACTATGGCTACACCTTC.

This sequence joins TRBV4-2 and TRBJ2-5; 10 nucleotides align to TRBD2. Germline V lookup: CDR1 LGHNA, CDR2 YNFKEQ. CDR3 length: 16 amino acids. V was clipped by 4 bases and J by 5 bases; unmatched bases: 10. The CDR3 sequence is CASSPEAGGSFETQYF. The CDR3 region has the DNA TGTGCCAGCAGCCCTGAAGCGGGGGGGTCTTTTGAGACCCAGTACTTC.